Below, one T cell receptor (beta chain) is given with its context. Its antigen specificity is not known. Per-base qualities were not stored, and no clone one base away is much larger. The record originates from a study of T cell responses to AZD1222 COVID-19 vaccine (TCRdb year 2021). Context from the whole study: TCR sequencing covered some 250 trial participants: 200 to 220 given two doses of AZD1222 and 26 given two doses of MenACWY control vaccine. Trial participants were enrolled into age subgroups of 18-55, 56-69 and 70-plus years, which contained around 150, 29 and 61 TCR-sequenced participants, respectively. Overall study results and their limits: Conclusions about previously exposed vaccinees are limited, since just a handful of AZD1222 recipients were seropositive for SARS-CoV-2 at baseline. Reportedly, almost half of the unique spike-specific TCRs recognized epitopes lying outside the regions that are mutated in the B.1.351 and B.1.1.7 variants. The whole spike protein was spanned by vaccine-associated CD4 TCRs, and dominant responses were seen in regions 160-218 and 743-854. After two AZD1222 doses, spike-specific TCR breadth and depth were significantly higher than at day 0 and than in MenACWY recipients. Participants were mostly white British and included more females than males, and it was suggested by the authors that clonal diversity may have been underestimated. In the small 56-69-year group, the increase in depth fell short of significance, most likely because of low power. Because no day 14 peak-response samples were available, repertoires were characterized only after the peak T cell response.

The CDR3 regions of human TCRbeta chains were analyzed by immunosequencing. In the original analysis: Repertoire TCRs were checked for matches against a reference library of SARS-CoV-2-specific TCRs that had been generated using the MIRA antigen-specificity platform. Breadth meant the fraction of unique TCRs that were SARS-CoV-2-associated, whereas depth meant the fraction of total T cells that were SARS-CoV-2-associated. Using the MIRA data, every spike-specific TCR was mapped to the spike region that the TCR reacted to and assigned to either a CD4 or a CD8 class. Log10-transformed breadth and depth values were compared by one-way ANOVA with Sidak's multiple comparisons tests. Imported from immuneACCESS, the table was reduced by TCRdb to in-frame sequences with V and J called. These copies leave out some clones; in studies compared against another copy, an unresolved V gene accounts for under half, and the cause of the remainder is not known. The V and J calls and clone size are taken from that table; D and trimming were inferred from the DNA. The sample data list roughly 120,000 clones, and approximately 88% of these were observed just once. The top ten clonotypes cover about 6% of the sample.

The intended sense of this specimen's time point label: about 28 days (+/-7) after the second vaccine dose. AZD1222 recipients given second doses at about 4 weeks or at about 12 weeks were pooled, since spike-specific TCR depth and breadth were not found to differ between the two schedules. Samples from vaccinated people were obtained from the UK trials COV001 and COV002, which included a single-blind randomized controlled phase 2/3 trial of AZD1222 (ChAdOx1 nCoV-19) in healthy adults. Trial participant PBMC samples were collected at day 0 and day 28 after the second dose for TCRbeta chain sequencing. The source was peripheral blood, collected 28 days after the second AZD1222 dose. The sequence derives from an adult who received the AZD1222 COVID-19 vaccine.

The CDR3 corresponds to CASRDRGGETQYF. The base sequence is TGTGCCAGCAGGGACAGGGGAGGGGAGACCCAGTACTTC. Here the chain combines TRBV2 and TRBJ2-5; 9 bases in the junction line up with TRBD1. Spanning cysteine to phenylalanine, the CDR3 consists of 13 amino acids. The retained sequence is limited to the CDR3, 39 bases, with the frame set at the first base. CDR1 and CDR2 were assigned from the germline V gene as SNHLY and FYNNEI. Trimming leaves V shorter by 6 bases and J shorter by 5 bases, with the junction holding 4 bases beyond the gene matches.